Shown below are 32 T cell receptor beta chains from a single sample sequenced in a study of spatial heterogeneity in lung cancer. TCRdb analysed the 5' RACE reads with MiXCR anew, one entry per CDR3 protein. The repertoire has roughly 80,000 distinct CDR3 sequences, about 7.8% of them found once; the top ten carry about 6.8%. Time point here: sample taken at primary tumor resection. This specimen was PBMCs, taken at surgery. These TCRs come from a male donor with early-stage non-small cell lung cancer.

At least ten counts were recorded for this clonotype. V gene TRBV20-1 combines with J gene TRBJ2-1; no reliable D call. V dropped 0 bases and J dropped 10 bases, with 4 bases sitting between them. Germline V CDR1 and CDR2: DFQATT, SNEGSKA (reference sequence). This CDR3 contains 10 residues. The CDR3 loop is CSARDLEQFF. The DNA for the CDR3 is TGCAGTGCTAGAGACCTAGAGCAGTTCTTC.

This clonotype was recorded many times. The rearrangement joins TRBV9 to TRBJ2-2, with D possibly TRBD1 on 6 matching bases. CDR1 is SGDLS, CDR2 YYNGEE, per germline. Trimming pared 3 bases from V and 4 bases from J, leaving 16 bases between. This CDR3 region has 16 residues. The CDR3 nucleotides are TGTGCCAGCAGCGCAACAGGGAGAGGGGGCACCGGGGAGCTGTTTTTT. Translated: CASSATGRGGTGELFF.

This clonotype was picked up a small number of times. The CDR3 spells CASNRDGSDTEAFF. The CDR3, as DNA: TGTGCCAGCAATAGGGACGGGTCGGACACTGAAGCTTTCTTT. The chain recombines TRBV27 with TRBJ1-1, with D possibly being TRBD1 (5 bases). V lost 7 bases to trimming and J lost 3 bases, with 15 bases between them. The CDR3 totals 14 residues. Germline V lookup: CDR1 MNHEY, CDR2 SMNVEV (reference sequence).

In its sample, this clonotype was seen many times. This chain uses TRBV4-2 with TRBJ2-3; 9 bases align to TRBD2. Germline V CDR1 and CDR2: LGHNA, YNFKEQ. The CDR3 loop spans 16 amino acids. Germline trimming cut 1 base from V and 2 bases from J; bases unmatched to any gene: 4. For the CDR3, the DNA is TGTGCCAGCAGCCAAGGACTAGCGGATTCCACAGATACGCAGTATTTT. It yields the protein CASSQGLADSTDTQYF.

This clonotype was observed at least ten times. The chain has TRBV2 and TRBJ2-1, with D hard to call. The CDR3 consists of 14 residues. Between the trimmed V and J ends, which lost 2 bases and 2 bases, there was a span of 7 bases. CDR1 SNHLY and CDR2 FYNNEI come from the germline V gene. For the CDR3, the DNA is TGTGCCAGCAGTGAACTGACCCCCTACAATGAGCAGTTCTTC. Amino acid sequence: CASSELTPYNEQFF.

The rearrangement uses TRBV2 and TRBJ1-5, with TRBD1 identical over 7 bases. From germline, CDR1 is SNHLY and CDR2 FYNNEI. CDR3 length: 13 residues. Trimming removed 7 bases from V and 3 bases from J; junction bases left unmatched: 3. The DNA of the CDR3 is TGTGCCAGCATGGGGACAGCCAATCAGCCCCAGCATTTT. Amino acid sequence: CASMGTANQPQHF.

This clonotype has at least ten counts. The chain recombines TRBV6-5 with TRBJ2-1; D is undetermined. The CDR3 loop spans 14 amino acids. Germline CDR1 is MNHEY and CDR2 is SVGAGI. V lost 3 bases, J lost 8 bases, and 14 bases lay in between. The CDR3, as DNA: TGTGCCAGCAGTTATAAAATTCGGACCCATGAGCAGTTCTTC. Protein: CASSYKIRTHEQFF.

This sequence joins TRBV5-1 and TRBJ1-1; unclear D gene. Germline assignment: CDR1 SGHRS and CDR2 YFSETQ. This CDR3 is built from 16 residues. Deletions cut 4 bases from V and 0 bases from J, with 16 bases between. The chain's CDR3 is CASSPNGVGMNTEAFF. CDR3 DNA sequence: TGCGCCAGCAGCCCGAACGGGGTGGGGATGAACACTGAAGCTTTCTTT.

The chain links TRBV12-3 or TRBV12-4 to TRBJ2-1; TRBD2 matches at 12 bases. CDR3 length: 15 amino acids. J gave up 2 bases and V 6 bases, and 2 bases lay outside the gene matches. CDR3 sequence reads: CASSLAGGPYNEQFF. In DNA form, the CDR3 reads TGTGCCAGCAGCCTAGCGGGAGGGCCCTACAATGAGCAGTTCTTC.

In its sample, this clonotype was seen a few times. The rearrangement links TRBV5-1 to TRBJ2-3, with D tentatively TRBD2 (5 bases). The germline gives CDR1 SGHRS, CDR2 YFSETQ. V was trimmed by 1 base and J by 3 bases, leaving 12 bases between them. The CDR3 extends over 15 amino acids. The CDR3 spells CASSLRGLGTDTQYF. DNA for the CDR3: TGCGCCAGCAGCTTGAGAGGGCTGGGTACAGATACGCAGTATTTT.

This clonotype was detected many times. The J gene is TRBJ2-7, the V gene TRBV6-2 or TRBV6-3, with 7 bases that match TRBD2. Germline V gene lookup returns CDR1 MNHEY and CDR2 SVGEGT. The J segment lost 5 bases and the V segment lost 2 bases, leaving 6 bases of the junction unmatched. The CDR3 has 14 residues. The DNA of the CDR3 is TGTGCCAGCAGTTACGGCGGGAGAGGGGACGAGCAGTACTTC. Translation gives CASSYGGRGDEQYF.

The table lists this clonotype with a few counts. The chain combines TRBV6-5 with TRBJ1-6; 7 bases match TRBD1. The germline V gene encodes CDR1 MNHEY and CDR2 SVGAGI. The CDR3 loop spans 16 amino acids. V lost 2 bases and J lost 3; bases outside the gene matches: 4. CDR3 residues: CASSYGQVHYNSPLHF. The DNA for the CDR3 is TGTGCCAGCAGTTACGGACAGGTTCACTATAATTCACCCCTCCACTTT.

This clonotype was seen many times. The chain uses TRBV11-3 and TRBJ2-1; the D gene could be TRBD1 or TRBD2 (5 bases each). CDR1 is SGHNT, CDR2 YENEEA, per germline. The CDR3 runs to 16 residues. V was clipped by 2 bases and J by 5 bases, with 16 bases between them. In nucleotides, the CDR3 is TGTGCCAGCAGCTTATACGTGGGGGTCGCCCACAATGAGCAGTTCTTC. Its translation: CASSLYVGVAHNEQFF.

The chain has TRBV30 and TRBJ1-5, with TRBD1 matching over 8 bases. This CDR3 comprises 14 residues. From germline, CDR1 is GTSNPN and CDR2 SVGIG (reference sequence). With V trimmed by 5 bases and J by 2 bases, 5 bases remained unmatched. For the CDR3, the DNA is TGTGCCTGGTCCAGGGGGCCGGGCAATCAGCCCCAGCATTTT. This gives the protein CAWSRGPGNQPQHF.

Only a few counts were recorded for this clonotype. The gene calls are TRBV7-9 and TRBJ1-1, with TRBD1 identical over 11 bases. This CDR3 has 17 residues. J was trimmed by 5 bases and V by 4 bases; bases with no gene match: 12. Per germline, CDR1 SEHNR and CDR2 FQNEAQ (reference sequence). In DNA form, the CDR3 reads TGTGCCAGCAGCTCCCCCCTCCACGGACAGGGGGCGACTGAAGCTTTCTTT. Amino acids: CASSSPLHGQGATEAFF. Using reference TRBV7-9 and TRBJ1-1 for the parts outside the CDR3, the full variable domain is DTGVSQNPRHKITKRGQNVTFRCDPISEHNRLYWYRQTLGQGPEFLTYFQNEAQLEKSRLLSDRFSAERPKGSFSTLEIQRTEQGDSAMYLCASSSPLHGQGATEAFFGQGTRLTVV.

This clonotype was counted only a few times. This chain links TRBV5-4 with TRBJ1-1; 10 positions match TRBD1. Germline assignment: CDR1 SGHNT and CDR2 YYREEE (reference sequence). The CDR3 has 14 amino acids. The ends lost 3 bases at V and 5 bases at J; junction bases unmatched: 4. The CDR3 nucleotides read TGTGCCAGCAGCTATGGGACAGGGGTTACTGAAGCTTTCTTT. This encodes CASSYGTGVTEAFF.

This clonotype was observed many times. The chain recombines TRBV4-1 with TRBJ1-1, with TRBD1 as a possible D gene (5 bases). Germline CDR1 and CDR2: MGHRA and YSYEKL. The CDR3 length is 15 residues. V was trimmed by 1 base and J by 3 bases, leaving 12 bases between them. The CDR3 DNA sequence: TGCGCCAGCAGCCAAGTCCTGGGGACGCACACTGAAGCTTTCTTT. Translated: CASSQVLGTHTEAFF.

The sample holds many counts of this clonotype. V gene TRBV29-1 combines with J gene TRBJ1-5; D gene uncertain. V was pared by 4 bases and J by 9 bases, with 13 bases between. The CDR3 extends over 12 amino acids. Germline loops: CDR1 SQVTM, CDR2 ANQGSEA. This CDR3 is CSVGIIEGPQHF. Here the CDR3 DNA reads TGCAGCGTTGGGATCATCGAGGGGCCCCAGCATTTT.

This clonotype was found many times. This chain joins TRBV6-5 and TRBJ2-7; D not certain. Trimming left V 1 base short and J 6 bases short, with 19 bases between. Germline V gene lookup returns CDR1 MNHEY and CDR2 SVGAGI. The CDR3 length is 16 residues. CDR3 coding DNA: TGTGCCAGCAGTTACTTAAGGTCCCCACCGATCGGCGAGCAGTACTTC. Residues: CASSYLRSPPIGEQYF.

This clonotype was detected many times. J is TRBJ2-2 and V is TRBV2; no firm D call. The V end lost 4 bases, the J end lost 7 bases, and 7 bases lay between the germline ends. This CDR3 comprises 12 residues. Germline V CDR1 and CDR2: SNHLY, FYNNEI. CDR3 coding DNA: TGTGCCAGCAGTGTATCTGTCGGGGAGCTGTTTTTT. Amino acids: CASSVSVGELFF.

This chain connects TRBV18 to TRBJ2-7; 9 bases align to TRBD2. This CDR3 contains 15 residues. The germline V gene encodes CDR1 KGHSH and CDR2 LQKENI. Trimming at V came to 5 bases and at J to 3 bases, leaving 8 bases not matched to a gene. The CDR3 DNA sequence: TGTGCCAGCTCATCCTCGACTAGCGGATTCTACGAGCAGTACTTC. Amino acids: CASSSSTSGFYEQYF. Supplemented by reference TRBV18 and TRBJ2-7, the full variable domain reads NAGVMQNPRHLVRRRGQEARLRCSPMKGHSHVYWYRQLPEEGLKFMVYLQKENIIDESGMPKERFSAEFPKEGPSILRIQQVVRGDSAAYFCASSSSTSGFYEQYFGPGTRLTVT.

This clonotype was recorded many times. This chain uses TRBV29-1 with TRBJ2-1; 8 nucleotides match TRBD1. J gave up 7 bases and V 3 bases, and 11 bases lay outside the gene matches. This CDR3 spans 15 amino acids. Per germline, CDR1 SQVTM and CDR2 ANQGSEA. The chain's CDR3 is CSVEGATGVTNEQFF. CDR3 nucleotides: TGCAGCGTTGAGGGCGCGACAGGGGTAACGAATGAGCAGTTCTTC.

The sample holds a few counts of this clonotype. The V gene is TRBV5-6, the J gene TRBJ1-5; D is undetermined. Germline V gene sequence: CDR1 SGHDT, CDR2 YYEEEE. Between the trimmed V and J ends, which lost 2 bases and 6 bases, there was a span of 12 bases. The CDR3 is 14 amino acids. The CDR3 here is CASSFGEGGQPQHF. CDR3 nucleotides: TGTGCCAGCAGCTTTGGAGAGGGCGGTCAGCCCCAGCATTTT. The complete variable domain, with remaining parts taken from reference TRBV5-6 and TRBJ1-5, reads DAGVTQSPTHLIKTRGQQVTLRCSPKSGHDTVSWYQQALGQGPQFIFQYYEEEERQRGNFPDRFSGHQFPNYSSELNVNALLLGDSALYLCASSFGEGGQPQHFGDGTRLSIL.

V and J are TRBV20-1 and TRBJ1-1, with 9 bases fitting TRBD1. In germline, CDR1 is DFQATT, CDR2 SNEGSKA (reference sequence). The CDR3 extends over 13 amino acids. The V segment lost 4 bases and the J segment 6 bases; nucleotides outside the gene matches: 6. This CDR3 is CSATGQGVAEAFF. The CDR3 DNA reads as TGCAGTGCTACGGGACAGGGTGTCGCTGAAGCTTTCTTT.

Many counts were recorded for this clonotype. CDR3 loop: CASSLVAGEQFF. As DNA, the CDR3 is TGTGCCAGCAGTTTGGTAGCAGGTGAGCAGTTCTTC. The chain is built from TRBV6-2 or TRBV6-3 and TRBJ2-1; D is unclear. Germline V CDR1 and CDR2: MNHEY, SVGEGT. There are 12 residues in the CDR3. Trimming pared 4 bases from V and 9 bases from J, leaving 10 bases between.

J is TRBJ2-7 and V is TRBV27, with TRBD2 matching over 10 bases. CDR1 and CDR2 from the germline V gene are MNHEY and SMNVEV (reference sequence). The CDR3 contains 14 residues. With 8 bases clipped from V and 4 bases from J, the junction kept 8 bases outside the gene matches. The CDR3 nucleotides read TGTGCCAGCTGGCAGCGGGAGGGCCGATACGAGCAGTACTTC. Translated: CASWQREGRYEQYF.

This clonotype was counted many times. This chain links TRBV5-5 with TRBJ2-3; 7 bases agree with TRBD1. With 0 bases clipped from V and 2 bases from J, the junction kept 6 bases outside the gene matches. The CDR3 runs 16 residues. The germline V gene encodes CDR1 SGHKS and CDR2 YYEKEE (reference sequence). The CDR3 reads CASSLDQGGVTDTQYF. The CDR3 DNA reads as TGTGCCAGCAGCTTGGACCAAGGGGGCGTCACAGATACGCAGTATTTT.

This clonotype was recorded many times. This chain connects TRBV4-2 to TRBJ2-7; 9 bases fit TRBD2. Germline CDR1 LGHNA, CDR2 YNFKEQ. V trimming: 3 bases; J trimming: 6 bases; junction bases outside the gene matches: 9. This CDR3 has 15 residues. CDR3 bases: TGTGCCAGCAGCCAGCCGGCGGGAGGGCCGGGCGAGCAGTACTTC. This encodes CASSQPAGGPGEQYF.

This clonotype was seen at least ten times. The genes are TRBV7-9 and TRBJ2-1; D may be TRBD2 (6 bases). Trimming pared 4 bases from V and 0 bases from J, leaving 16 bases between. This CDR3 has 17 residues. Germline-derived CDR1 and CDR2 are SEHNR and FQNEAQ (reference sequence). In nucleotides, the CDR3 is TGTGCCAGCAGCTCCTCCGAGCGGGCGACCTCCTACAATGAGCAGTTCTTC. Its translation: CASSSSERATSYNEQFF.

This clonotype occurred many times. The chain is built from TRBV25-1 and TRBJ2-5; the D is unclear. CDR1 MGHDK and CDR2 SYGVNS come from the germline V gene. V lost 1 base and J lost 4, with 13 bases in between. CDR3 length: 15 residues. The CDR3 DNA is TGTGCCAGCAGTGAATTACGAGCGACGGGAGAGACCCAGTACTTC. Its translation is CASSELRATGETQYF.

The rearrangement joins TRBV7-9 to TRBJ2-3; perhaps TRBD2 as D (5 bases). V dropped 4 bases and J dropped 0 bases, with 8 bases sitting between them. CDR3 length: 14 amino acids. Looked up from germline, CDR1 is SEHNR and CDR2 is FQNEAQ (reference sequence). CDR3 sequence: CASSYGGSTDTQYF. The CDR3, as DNA: TGTGCCAGCAGCTATGGAGGAAGCACAGATACGCAGTATTTT.

In this sample, this clonotype turned up many times. This chain joins TRBV27 and TRBJ1-1; unclear D gene. Between the trimmed V and J ends, which lost 6 bases and 4 bases, there was a span of 12 bases. Germline assignment: CDR1 MNHEY and CDR2 SMNVEV (reference sequence). The CDR3 length is 13 residues. The CDR3 spells CASSLMAGTEAFF. The CDR3 DNA follows: TGTGCCAGCAGCTTGATGGCCGGCACTGAAGCTTTCTTT.